This T cell receptor beta chain is drawn from a study of T cells in Graves' hyperthyroidism and ophthalmopathy. General study points: Ophthalmopathy was separated from stable hyperthyroidism by a 13 V-J model.

From RNA transcripts, TCR beta CDR3 regions were amplified. Researchers ran a first-round RT-PCR on the TCR CDR3 using the HTBI primer set. From the multiplex PCR reads, TCRdb called clonotypes with MiXCR, one entry per CDR3 protein. The data show about 270,000 distinct CDR3 sequences, with about 20% seen just once and around 62% held by the top ten. The CDR3 covers 13 residues. CDR1 MDHEN and CDR2 SYDVKM come from the germline V gene. Trimming removed 4 bases from V and 6 bases from J, with 10 bases in between. At least 3 on the Clinical Activity Score was recorded for ophthalmopathy patients, who also had NOSPECS grade at least 4 and duration under 3 months. About this clonotype itself: Its target is not known.

This chain joins TRBV28 and TRBJ1-5; D call uncertain. The sequencing input was blood. This TCR was sampled from a man between 25 and 39 years old with Graves' ophthalmopathy. The CDR3 bases are TGTGCCAGCAGTTACGGCGGCAGTCAGCCCCAGCATTTT. It is translated as CASSYGGSQPQHF.